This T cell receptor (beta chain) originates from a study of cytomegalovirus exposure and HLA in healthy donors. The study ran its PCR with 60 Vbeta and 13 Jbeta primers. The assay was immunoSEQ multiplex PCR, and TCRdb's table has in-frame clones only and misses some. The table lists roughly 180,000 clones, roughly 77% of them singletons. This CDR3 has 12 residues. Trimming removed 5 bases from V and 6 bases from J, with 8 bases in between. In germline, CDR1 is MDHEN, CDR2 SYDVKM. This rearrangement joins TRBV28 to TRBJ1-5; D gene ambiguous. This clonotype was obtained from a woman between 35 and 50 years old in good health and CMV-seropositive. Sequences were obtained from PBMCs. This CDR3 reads CASSPYSQPQHF. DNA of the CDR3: TGTGCCAGCAGTCCCTATTCTCAGCCCCAGCATTTT.